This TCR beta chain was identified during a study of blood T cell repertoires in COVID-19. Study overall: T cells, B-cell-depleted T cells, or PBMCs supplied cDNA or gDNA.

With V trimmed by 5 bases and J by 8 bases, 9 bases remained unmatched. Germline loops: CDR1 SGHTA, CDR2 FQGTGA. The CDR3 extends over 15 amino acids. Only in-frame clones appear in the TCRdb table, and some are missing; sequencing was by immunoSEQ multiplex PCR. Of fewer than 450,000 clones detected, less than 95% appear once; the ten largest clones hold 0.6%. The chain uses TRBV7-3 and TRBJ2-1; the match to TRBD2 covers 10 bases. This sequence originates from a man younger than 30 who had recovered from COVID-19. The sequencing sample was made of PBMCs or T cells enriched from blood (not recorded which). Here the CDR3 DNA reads TGTGCCAGCAGCCAAACGGGACTAGCGTCTGATGAGCAGTTCTTC. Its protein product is CASSQTGLASDEQFF.